This TCR beta chain was sequenced for a study of blood T cell repertoires in COVID-19. Study-level background: Sample material is recorded as cDNA or gDNA derived from T cells, B-cell-depleted T cells, or PBMCs.

The ends lost 2 bases at V and 8 bases at J; junction bases unmatched: 5. The CDR3 consists of 14 residues. In germline, CDR1 is SGHNT, CDR2 YYREEE (reference sequence). Study processing details: Estimation of nucleated cell counts was performed using reference gene primer amplification. Repertoires were generated with immunoSEQ multiplex PCR, while TCRdb's copy carries only in-frame clones and drops some. V and J calls and clone size are as listed in that table; D and trimming were resolved from the DNA. The sample gives roughly 280,000 clones, 65% to 90% of which show up once; just under 2% is in the top ten.

This clonotype was obtained from a man aged 25 to 40 with active or convalescent COVID-19. The V gene is TRBV5-4, the J gene TRBJ1-4; 8 bases line up with TRBD1. Sample: peripheral blood. The CDR3 DNA follows: TGTGCCAGCAGCTTAGACAGGGGAAGGGAAAAACTGTTTTTT. Encoded protein: CASSLDRGREKLFF.